The 23 T cell receptor beta chains below come from one sample, sequenced in a study of shared clonotypes between healthy human individuals. Profiling relied on immunoSEQ multiplex PCR, and the TCRdb table lists in-frame clones only, not all of them. The data hold around 1,900,000 clones, with 85% to 95% observed a single time. Naive CD8 cells comprised CD45RO-negative, CCR7-positively selected cells, excluding terminally differentiated effector memory CD45RA+ cells. Source material: naive CD8+ T cells from PBMCs. These receptors came from a man younger than 35 in good health. Some clones in this sample may be carry-over from other donors' samples.

V usage is TRBV5-4 and J usage is TRBJ2-3; a possible D gene is TRBD1 (6 bases). The V end was cut by 4 bases, the J end by 2 bases, with 11 bases between. CDR1 and CDR2 from the germline V gene are SGHNT and YYREEE (reference sequence). CDR3 length: 14 residues. CDR3 bases: TGTGCCAGCAGCATACAGGGTTACACAGATACGCAGTATTTT. This encodes CASSIQGYTDTQYF.

This clone was seen a handful of times. The chain combines TRBV4-1 with TRBJ2-7; D gene uncertain. The CDR3 sequence is 15 residues long. Deletions cut 2 bases from V and 0 bases from J, with 11 bases between. Per the germline V gene, CDR1 is MGHRA and CDR2 is YSYEKL. The CDR3 region has the DNA TGCGCCAGCAGCCAATTCCATTCCAGCTCCTACGAGCAGTACTTC. This encodes CASSQFHSSSYEQYF.

This clone was counted a single time. The chain carries TRBV2 and TRBJ2-3, with 15 bases fitting TRBD2. With 6 bases clipped from V and 3 bases from J, the junction kept 7 bases outside the gene matches. Germline V CDR1 and CDR2: SNHLY, FYNNEI. The CDR3 extends over 17 amino acids. The CDR3 sequence is CASRNGLAGGGTDTQYF. CDR3 DNA sequence: TGTGCCAGCAGAAATGGACTAGCGGGAGGGGGGACAGATACGCAGTATTTT.

This clone was seen just once. The chain recombines TRBV28 with TRBJ2-1; 8 bases fit TRBD2. Germline V gene lookup returns CDR1 MDHEN and CDR2 SYDVKM. With V trimmed by 3 bases and J by 15 bases, 13 bases remained unmatched. This CDR3 region has 14 residues. Here the CDR3 reads CASSLLSGTSSPFF. The CDR3 nucleotides read TGTGCCAGCAGTTTGCTTAGCGGGACTTCTTCTCCGTTCTTC.

This chain links TRBV6-7 with TRBJ1-1; possibly TRBD1 for D (6 bases). TRBV6-7 is placed among ORFs of uncertain function. Trimming removed 4 bases at V and 2 bases at J, with 14 bases between. The CDR3 consists of 15 residues. The CDR3 reads CASSFLLDRNTEAFF. The CDR3 DNA is TGTGCCAGCAGTTTCCTCCTGGACAGAAACACTGAAGCTTTCTTT.

This clone was recorded only once. This chain joins TRBV11-2 and TRBJ1-1; D is perhaps TRBD1 (5 bases). V shed 1 base and J shed 6 bases, with 12 bases lying between them. The CDR3 length is 14 residues. Germline-derived CDR1 and CDR2 are SGHAT and FQNNGV. The CDR3, as DNA: TGTGCCAGCAGCTTAGGCCTAGGACACCCTGAAGCTTTCTTT. Its protein is CASSLGLGHPEAFF.

This chain links TRBV7-9 with TRBJ2-1; 14 positions agree with TRBD2. The V gene's germline CDR1 is SEHNR and CDR2 FQNEAQ (reference sequence). The CDR3 loop spans 17 amino acids. Unmatched junction bases numbered 9, after V lost 2 bases and J lost 9 bases. The CDR3 region is CASSLTPGLAGEVEQFF. The CDR3 DNA reads as TGTGCCAGCAGCTTAACCCCGGGACTAGCGGGAGAGGTTGAGCAGTTCTTC.

The sample holds a few counts of this clone. The chain carries TRBV28 and TRBJ1-1, with D perhaps matching TRBD1 (6 bases). There are 15 residues in the CDR3. Germline lookup yields CDR1 MDHEN and CDR2 SYDVKM. V lost 6 bases to trimming and J lost 1 base, with 15 bases between them. DNA for the CDR3: TGTGCCAGCAGCCCAGGGGACCGAGGGAACACTGAAGCTTTCTTT. Translating gives CASSPGDRGNTEAFF. Full variable domain (remainder filled in from reference TRBV28 and TRBJ1-1): DVKVTQSSRYLVKRTGEKVFLECVQDMDHENMFWYRQDPGLGLRLIYFSYDVKMKEKGDIPEGYSVSREKKERFSLILESASTNQTSMYLCASSPGDRGNTEAFFGQGTRLTVV.

The chain uses TRBV7-6 and TRBJ1-4; D might be TRBD1 (5 bases). The CDR3 loop spans 14 amino acids. Trimming pared 1 base from V and 8 bases from J, leaving 11 bases between. Germline V gives CDR1 SGHVS, CDR2 FNYEAQ. As DNA, the CDR3 is TGTGCCAGCAGCTTAGGGGAGGGGCGGGAAAAACTGTTTTTT. The encoded protein is CASSLGEGREKLFF.

The rearrangement joins TRBV4-2 to TRBJ2-7; TRBD2 matches 7 bases. Trimming removed 11 bases from V and 6 bases from J; junction bases left unmatched: 13. CDR1 LGHNA and CDR2 YNFKEQ come from the germline V gene. The CDR3 totals 13 residues. The CDR3: CAAGSGTLSEQYF. The CDR3 coding sequence is TGTGCCGCGGGCAGCGGGACCCTAAGCGAGCAGTACTTC.

The chain uses TRBV5-1 and TRBJ2-7, with 7 bases aligning to TRBD1. V shed 3 bases and J 5 bases; nucleotides not matched to a gene: 14. The CDR3 is made up of 16 amino acids. The germline V gene has CDR1 SGHRS and CDR2 YFSETQ. The CDR3 DNA reads as TGCGCCAGCAGCTGGGGGACAGCGAGTTTTCGGGACGAGCAGTACTTC. It yields the protein CASSWGTASFRDEQYF.

The chain has TRBV28 and TRBJ2-1; 9 bases agree with TRBD2. The trim removed 8 bases at V and 9 bases at J, leaving 17 bases unmatched. This CDR3 is 16 amino acids long. Germline V gene data show CDR1 as MDHEN and CDR2 as SYDVKM. This CDR3 is CASVEAAGGPGGEQFF. The CDR3 region has the DNA TGTGCCAGCGTAGAGGCGGCGGGAGGGCCGGGCGGTGAGCAGTTCTTC.

The chain has TRBV7-9 and TRBJ1-2; 8 bases align to TRBD1. This CDR3 is built from 16 residues. J gave up 4 bases and V 2 bases, and 9 bases lay outside the gene matches. Per the germline V gene, CDR1 is SEHNR and CDR2 is FQNEAQ (reference sequence). DNA of the CDR3: TGTGCCAGCAGCTTAACGACAGGGGAATCCGGCTATGGCTACACCTTC. Translated: CASSLTTGESGYGYTF.

V and J are TRBV29-1 and TRBJ2-7; possibly TRBD1 or TRBD2 for D (5 bases each). Trimming removed 0 bases from V and 2 bases from J, with 17 bases in between. Germline V gene lookup returns CDR1 SQVTM and CDR2 ANQGSEA. The length of the CDR3 is 16 residues. Written as DNA, the CDR3 is TGCAGCGTTGAAGATCCCCATTCAGGGACGCCCTACGAGCAGTACTTC. Its translation is CSVEDPHSGTPYEQYF.

V usage is TRBV6-1 and J usage is TRBJ2-1; maybe TRBD2 (5 bases). The CDR3 extends over 13 amino acids. The V gene's germline CDR1 is MNHNS and CDR2 SASEGT. With 3 bases removed from V and 6 bases from J, the gap between germline ends came to 9 bases. The chain's CDR3 is CASSEWTANEQFF. The CDR3 DNA follows: TGTGCCAGCAGTGAGTGGACTGCCAATGAGCAGTTCTTC.

The chain uses TRBV27 and TRBJ2-7; D possibly corresponds to TRBD2 (6 bases). The CDR3 has 12 amino acids. CDR1 MNHEY and CDR2 SMNVEV come from the germline V gene (reference sequence). V was pared by 8 bases and J by 7 bases, with 15 bases between. The CDR3 sequence: CASGGTALEQYF. CDR3 bases: TGTGCCAGCGGGGGGACCGCCTTGGAGCAGTACTTC.

The chain carries TRBV9 and TRBJ2-1; the match to TRBD2 covers 9 bases. The V and J ends lost 4 bases and 1 base, in that order; junction bases with no gene match: 6. CDR1 and CDR2 (germline): SGDLS, YYNGEE. The CDR3 length is 16 residues. The chain's CDR3 is CASSPPSGTSYNEQFF. The CDR3 DNA follows: TGTGCCAGCAGCCCCCCTAGCGGGACATCCTACAATGAGCAGTTCTTC.

The rearrangement uses TRBV19 and TRBJ1-2; D possibly corresponds to TRBD1 (6 bases). The V gene's germline CDR1 is LNHDA and CDR2 SQIVND (reference sequence). The CDR3 loop spans 14 amino acids. Trimming removed 7 bases at V and 6 bases at J, with 18 bases between. The CDR3 is CASTPRGGWNGYTF. In DNA form, the CDR3 reads TGTGCCAGTACCCCTAGGGGGGGGTGGAATGGCTACACCTTC.

CDR3 in DNA: TGTGCCAGCAGCTTTGTAGGGGCACCCCAGCCCCAGCATTTT. Translated: CASSFVGAPQPQHF. The gene calls are TRBV28 and TRBJ1-5, with TRBD1 as a possible D gene (5 bases). V lost 6 bases, J lost 7 bases, and 16 bases lay in between. The CDR3 runs 14 residues. Per germline, CDR1 MDHEN and CDR2 SYDVKM.

V is TRBV4-1 and J is TRBJ1-1; D gene uncertain. The CDR3 spans 13 residues. The V gene's germline CDR1 is MGHRA and CDR2 YSYEKL. V gave up 4 bases and J gave up 7 bases, with 13 bases separating them. CDR3 sequence (DNA): TGCGCCAGCAGCCCCCGCTCCCGGGGTGAAGCTTTCTTT. Protein sequence: CASSPRSRGEAFF.

V is TRBV19 and J is TRBJ1-1, with unresolved D. Trimming cost V 3 bases and J 0 bases, with 14 bases left between them. Per the germline V gene, CDR1 is LNHDA and CDR2 is SQIVND (reference sequence). CDR3 length: 16 amino acids. CDR3 nucleotides: TGTGCCAGTAGTATCCCCCGGGGAGAAATGAACACTGAAGCTTTCTTT. Amino acids: CASSIPRGEMNTEAFF. Looking up the rest from reference TRBV19 and TRBJ1-1 gives the full variable domain: DGGITQSPKYLFRKEGQNVTLSCEQNLNHDAMYWYRQDPGQGLRLIYYSQIVNDFQKGDIAEGYSVSREKKESFPLTVTSAQKNPTAFYLCASSIPRGEMNTEAFFGQGTRLTVV.

The chain is built from TRBV7-3 and TRBJ2-7; 13 positions agree with TRBD2. Looked up from germline, CDR1 is SGHTA and CDR2 is FQGTGA. This CDR3 is 15 amino acids long. With V trimmed by 4 bases and J by 5 bases, 5 bases remained unmatched. The CDR3 protein is CASSYTSGRADEQYF. The CDR3 coding sequence is TGTGCCAGCAGCTATACTAGCGGGAGGGCCGACGAGCAGTACTTC. Complete variable domain (other parts from reference TRBV7-3 and TRBJ2-7): GAGVSQTPSNKVTEKGKYVELRCDPISGHTALYWYRQSLGQGPEFLIYFQGTGAADDSGLPNDRFFAVRPEGSVSTLKIQRTERGDSAVYLCASSYTSGRADEQYFGPGTRLTVT.

This chain links TRBV7-6 with TRBJ2-1, with a tentative D call TRBD1 (6 bases). The V end lost 5 bases, the J end lost 1 base, and 9 bases lay between the germline ends. The germline CDR1 and CDR2 sequences are SGHVS and FNYEAQ. The CDR3 consists of 14 residues. CDR3 bases: TGTGCCAGCAGCGGGACACCTTCCTACAATGAGCAGTTCTTC. Protein sequence: CASSGTPSYNEQFF.